Following are 17 T cell receptor beta chains from one sample sequenced in a study of shared clonotypes between healthy human individuals (TCRdb year 2020). For the CD8 naive samples, CD45RO-negative cells were positively selected for CCR7, yielding a CD45RA+CCR7+ population from which TemRA cells were excluded. Libraries were built with the immunoSEQ multiplex PCR assay. TCRdb took over this immuneACCESS table, retaining in-frame rearrangements with V and J assigned. Such tables are incomplete; in checked studies, under half of the missing clones stem from an unresolved V gene, and the remainder is unexplained. In this sample the table shows about 2.1 million clones, over 85% of which occur a single time. About 1.6% of the sample is in the top ten clones. Source material: naive CD8+ T cells from PBMCs. The cell subset or site label on this specimen signifies: CD45RA+CCR7+. These receptors were obtained from a man between 18 and 35 years old in good health. Some clones in this sample may be carry-over from other donors' samples.

J is TRBJ2-7 and V is TRBV11-2; D is perhaps TRBD2 (5 bases). This CDR3 is built from 14 residues. Germline V gene lookup returns CDR1 SGHAT and CDR2 FQNNGV. Trimming took 6 bases from V and 3 from J, leaving 15 bases between them. The CDR3 sequence is CASSNFGADYEQYF. The DNA for the CDR3 is TGTGCCAGCAGTAACTTCGGAGCGGACTACGAGCAGTACTTC.

The chain joins TRBV15 to TRBJ1-1; D is undetermined. From germline, CDR1 is LNHNV and CDR2 YYDKDF (reference sequence). The CDR3 extends over 12 amino acids. V lost 4 bases, J lost 5 bases, and 8 bases lay in between. The CDR3: CATSTWGTEAFF. Written as DNA, the CDR3 is TGTGCCACCAGCACATGGGGAACTGAAGCTTTCTTT. Full variable domain (outside the CDR3, taken from reference TRBV15 and TRBJ1-1): DAMVIQNPRYQVTQFGKPVTLSCSQTLNHNVMYWYQQKSSQAPKLLFHYYDKDFNNEADTPDNFQSRRPNTSFCFLDIRSPGLGDTAMYLCATSTWGTEAFFGQGTRLTVV.

Turning to this clone: The same CDR3 also results from other DNA sequences found in this sample. The chain has TRBV28 and TRBJ2-7, with D perhaps assigned TRBD1 or TRBD2 (5 bases each). The CDR3 has 14 residues. Germline values: CDR1 MDHEN, CDR2 SYDVKM. The V gene lost 3 bases and the J gene lost 0 bases, with 9 bases spanning the gap. The CDR3 spells CASSFPGTSYEQYF. CDR3 coding DNA: TGTGCCAGCAGTTTCCCCGGGACCTCCTACGAGCAGTACTTC.

The chain combines TRBV7-6 with TRBJ2-7; TRBD2 matches 9 bases. Germline V gene sequence: CDR1 SGHVS, CDR2 FNYEAQ. V shed 5 bases and J 3 bases; nucleotides not matched to a gene: 5. There are 14 residues in the CDR3. CDR3: CASSLSGSFYEQYF. DNA for the CDR3: TGTGCCAGCAGCCTTAGCGGGAGTTTCTACGAGCAGTACTTC.

This clone was counted once. V usage is TRBV27 and J usage is TRBJ2-7; D perhaps matches TRBD1 (5 bases). Germline V gives CDR1 MNHEY, CDR2 SMNVEV (reference sequence). Trimming shortened V by 3 bases and J by 0 bases, and 12 bases separated the two germline ends. The CDR3 runs 15 residues. CDR3 DNA sequence: TGTGCCAGCAGTTTGGGGCAGAGTCCCTCCTACGAGCAGTACTTC. Translation gives CASSLGQSPSYEQYF.

J is TRBJ1-5 and V is TRBV28; possibly TRBD1 for D (6 bases). The CDR3 consists of 15 residues. Deletions cut 4 bases from V and 6 bases from J, with 16 bases between. The germline V gene encodes CDR1 MDHEN and CDR2 SYDVKM. The DNA for the CDR3 is TGTGCCAGCAGTTCTCAGGGGCTTGGGATTCAGCCCCAGCATTTT. Translating it yields CASSSQGLGIQPQHF.

The chain is built from TRBV5-1 and TRBJ2-3; possible D gene TRBD2, 5 bases. Germline V CDR1 and CDR2: SGHRS, YFSETQ. This CDR3 spans 16 amino acids. V was cut by 7 bases and J by 4 bases, with 22 bases left in between. In DNA form, the CDR3 reads TGCGCCAGCGCCCTCTTTCGGGATATGGGTTCAGATACGCAGTATTTT. Protein: CASALFRDMGSDTQYF.

V gene TRBV7-8 combines with J gene TRBJ1-4; 8 positions match TRBD1. CDR3 length: 14 residues. The V and J ends lost 5 bases and 4 bases, in that order; junction bases with no gene match: 3. Germline V gene data show CDR1 as SGHVS and CDR2 as FQNEAQ. CDR3 amino acids: CASSPTGDNEKLFF. The DNA for the CDR3 is TGTGCCAGCAGCCCGACAGGGGATAATGAAAAACTGTTTTTT.

This rearrangement joins TRBV28 to TRBJ1-1; possibly TRBD1 for D (6 bases). The V gene lost 2 bases and the J gene lost 5 bases, with 12 bases spanning the gap. CDR1 is MDHEN, CDR2 SYDVKM, per germline. The CDR3 extends over 14 amino acids. The CDR3 region is CASSLGGGWTEAFF. The DNA of the CDR3 is TGTGCCAGCAGTTTAGGAGGGGGTTGGACTGAAGCTTTCTTT.

This clone came up once. The chain links TRBV6-4 to TRBJ2-1, with D uncertain. Germline V gene lookup returns CDR1 MRHNA and CDR2 SNTAGT. This CDR3 has 13 residues. Trimming removed 2 bases from V and 8 bases from J, with 10 bases in between. CDR3: CASSDRSGHEQFF. For the CDR3, the DNA is TGTGCCAGCAGTGACAGGTCCGGGCATGAGCAGTTCTTC.

This clone occurred once. The J gene is TRBJ1-5, the V gene TRBV4-2; 10 bases match TRBD1. This CDR3 is built from 17 residues. Germline CDR1 and CDR2: LGHNA and YNFKEQ. J was trimmed by 5 bases and V by 4 bases; bases with no gene match: 11. The DNA of the CDR3 is TGTGCCAGCAGCCCGACACTCCGGGACAGGGGTCATCAGCCCCAGCATTTT. It is translated as CASSPTLRDRGHQPQHF.

This chain connects TRBV11-2 to TRBJ1-1; TRBD1 matches 7 bases. The CDR3 length is 15 residues. Trimming at V came to 8 bases and at J to 3 bases, leaving 12 bases not matched to a gene. From germline, CDR1 is SGHAT and CDR2 FQNNGV. The CDR3 DNA follows: TGTGCCAGCGGGAGCAGGGGGGCAGGTCACACTGAAGCTTTCTTT. Translated: CASGSRGAGHTEAFF.

On this clone itself: Other DNA sequences from this sample encode an identical CDR3 as well. The rearrangement uses TRBV7-9 and TRBJ1-1; D is uncertain. The CDR3 runs to 13 residues. Between the trimmed V and J ends, which lost 1 base and 4 bases, there was a span of 7 bases. The germline V gene encodes CDR1 SEHNR and CDR2 FQNEAQ (reference sequence). The CDR3 DNA is TGTGCCAGCAGCTTAGGGAGGGCCACTGAAGCTTTCTTT. Its translation: CASSLGRATEAFF.

The CDR3 sequence is CASSYGAEWGELFF. CDR3 nucleotide sequence: TGTGCCAGCAGTTATGGGGCGGAGTGGGGGGAGCTGTTTTTT. The chain recombines TRBV27 with TRBJ2-2; maybe TRBD1 (5 bases). Germline V gives CDR1 MNHEY, CDR2 SMNVEV (reference sequence). Trimming cost V 4 bases and J 8 bases, with 14 bases left between them. The CDR3 is 14 residues long.

The chain joins TRBV30 to TRBJ2-3; D possibly corresponds to TRBD2 (6 bases). Germline V CDR1 and CDR2: GTSNPN, SVGIG (reference sequence). V was shortened by 5 bases and J by 6 bases, with 21 bases between the two germline ends. The CDR3 has 15 residues. CDR3: CAWGRGTEVRDTQYF. The CDR3 bases are TGTGCCTGGGGTCGGGGGACGGAGGTGAGGGATACGCAGTATTTT.

The DNA of the CDR3 is TGTGCCAGCAGTACCGGGACTCGCTACGAGCAGTACTTC. This codes for CASSTGTRYEQYF. V usage is TRBV6-5 and J usage is TRBJ2-7; TRBD2 might be the D (6 bases). Germline V gene sequence: CDR1 MNHEY, CDR2 SVGAGI. V lost 5 bases and J 3 bases, leaving 11 bases between the germline ends. The CDR3 loop spans 13 amino acids.

The V gene is TRBV5-1, the J gene TRBJ2-7, with 8 positions matching TRBD1. The CDR3 totals 16 residues. Germline V gene sequence: CDR1 SGHRS, CDR2 YFSETQ. J gave up 3 bases and V 4 bases, and 12 bases lay outside the gene matches. The CDR3, as DNA: TGCGCCAGCAGCGCCCACGACCGACAGGGGCACTACGAGCAGTACTTC. This codes for CASSAHDRQGHYEQYF.